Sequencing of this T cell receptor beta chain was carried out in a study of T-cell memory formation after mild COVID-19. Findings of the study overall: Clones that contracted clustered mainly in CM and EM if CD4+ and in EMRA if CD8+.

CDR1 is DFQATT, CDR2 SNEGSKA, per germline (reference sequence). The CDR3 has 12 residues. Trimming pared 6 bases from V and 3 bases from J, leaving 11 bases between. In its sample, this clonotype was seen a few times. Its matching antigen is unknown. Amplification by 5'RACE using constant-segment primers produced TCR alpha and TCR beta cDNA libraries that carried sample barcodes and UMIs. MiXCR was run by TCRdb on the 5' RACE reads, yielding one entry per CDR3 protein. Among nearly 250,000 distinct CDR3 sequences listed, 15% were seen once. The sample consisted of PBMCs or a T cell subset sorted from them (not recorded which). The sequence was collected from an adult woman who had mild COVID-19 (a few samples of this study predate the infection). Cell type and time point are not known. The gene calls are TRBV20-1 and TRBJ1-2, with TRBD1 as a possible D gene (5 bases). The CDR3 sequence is CSAVTGDYGYTF. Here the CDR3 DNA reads TGCAGTGCCGTAACAGGAGACTATGGCTACACCTTC.